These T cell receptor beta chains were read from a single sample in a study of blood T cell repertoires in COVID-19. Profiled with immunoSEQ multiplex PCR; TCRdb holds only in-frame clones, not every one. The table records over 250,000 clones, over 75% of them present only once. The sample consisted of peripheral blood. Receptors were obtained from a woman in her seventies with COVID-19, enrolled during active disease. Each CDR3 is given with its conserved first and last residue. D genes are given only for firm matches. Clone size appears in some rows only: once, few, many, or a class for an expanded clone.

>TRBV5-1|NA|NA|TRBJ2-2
CASSLGGKGVTTNTGELFF
TGCGCCAGCAGCTTGGGAGGAAAGGGGGTAACCACGAACACCGGGGAGCTGTTTTTT
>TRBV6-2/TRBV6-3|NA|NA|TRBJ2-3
CASSYLNRGQGYDSDTQYF
TGTGCCAGCAGTTACTTAAACCGGGGCCAGGGGTACGATTCGGATACGCAGTATTTT
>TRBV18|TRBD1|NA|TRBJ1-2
CASSPRGLAYGYTF
TGTGCCAGCTCACCGAGGGGGCTTGCCTATGGCTACACCTTC
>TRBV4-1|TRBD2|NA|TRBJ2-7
CASSLTSATYEQYF
TGCGCCAGCAGCCTGACTAGCGCCACCTACGAGCAGTACTTC
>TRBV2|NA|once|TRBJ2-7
CASTKDTGMVEQYF
TGTGCCAGCACAAAGGACACAGGGATGGTCGAGCAGTACTTC
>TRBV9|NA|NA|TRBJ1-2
CASSVTFGVGDYGYTF
TGTGCCAGCAGCGTAACCTTCGGGGTCGGGGACTATGGCTACACCTTC
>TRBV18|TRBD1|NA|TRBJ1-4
CASSLPGQGFEKLFF
TGTGCCAGCTCACTCCCGGGACAGGGCTTTGAAAAACTGTTTTTT
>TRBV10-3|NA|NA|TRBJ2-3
CAISAGGDSTDTQYF
TGTGCCATCTCTGCGGGCGGAGACTCCACAGATACGCAGTATTTT
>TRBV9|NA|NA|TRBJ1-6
CASSLSSDGGSSYNSPLHF
TGTGCCAGCAGCCTCAGTTCGGACGGAGGGAGCTCCTATAATTCACCCCTCCACTTT
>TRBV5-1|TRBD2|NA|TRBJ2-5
CASSLAERELQETQYF
TGCGCCAGCAGCTTGGCTGAGCGGGAATTACAAGAGACCCAGTACTTC
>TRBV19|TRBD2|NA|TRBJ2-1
CASSSRRTSGRTGNEQFF
TGTGCCAGTAGTAGCCGCCGGACTAGCGGGAGAACTGGCAATGAGCAGTTCTTC
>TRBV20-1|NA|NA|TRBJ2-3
CSASIADTQYF
TGCAGTGCTAGCATAGCAGATACGCAGTATTTT
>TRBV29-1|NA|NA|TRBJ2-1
CSVEGSNPEQFF
TGCAGCGTTGAAGGCTCTAACCCTGAGCAGTTCTTC
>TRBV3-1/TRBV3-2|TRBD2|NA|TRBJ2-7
CASSQESASGSGYEQYF
TGTGCCAGCAGCCAAGAAAGCGCTAGCGGGAGTGGGTACGAGCAGTACTTC
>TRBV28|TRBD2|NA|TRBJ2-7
CASRPNRLAGEQYF
TGTGCCAGCAGGCCTAACCGACTAGCTGGCGAGCAGTACTTC
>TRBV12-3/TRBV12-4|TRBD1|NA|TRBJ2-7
CASRTGDEQYF
TGTGCCAGCAGGACAGGGGACGAGCAGTACTTC
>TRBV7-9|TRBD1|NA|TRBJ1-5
CASSLSGQGEQPQHF
TGTGCCAGCAGCTTATCGGGCCAGGGGGAGCAGCCCCAGCATTTT
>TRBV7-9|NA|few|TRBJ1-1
CASSLLQEAFF
TGTGCCAGCAGCTTACTTCAGGAAGCTTTCTTT
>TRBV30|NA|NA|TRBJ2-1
CAWSVLSLAIGEQFF
TGTGCCTGGAGTGTACTATCCCTAGCGATAGGAGAGCAGTTCTTC
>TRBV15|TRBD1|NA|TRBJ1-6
CATSRSTGGNSPLHF
TGTGCCACCAGCAGAAGCACAGGGGGCAATTCACCCCTCCACTTT
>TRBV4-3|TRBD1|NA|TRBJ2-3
CASSPMDRVGDTQYF
TGCGCCAGCAGCCCTATGGACAGGGTAGGGGATACGCAGTATTTT
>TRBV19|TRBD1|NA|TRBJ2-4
CASSPGTGGNIQYF
TGTGCCAGTAGTCCCGGGACAGGGGGCAACATTCAGTACTTC
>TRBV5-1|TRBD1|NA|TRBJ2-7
CASSLRTGEGEQYF
TGCGCCAGCAGCTTGCGTACAGGGGAAGGCGAGCAGTACTTC
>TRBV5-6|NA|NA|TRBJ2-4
CASSLVAGYSGDIQYF
TGTGCCAGCAGCTTGGTGGCAGGGTATAGTGGGGACATTCAGTACTTC
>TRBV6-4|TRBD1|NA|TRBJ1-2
CATTDRGFWYGYTF
TGTGCCACCACAGACAGGGGATTTTGGTATGGCTACACCTTC
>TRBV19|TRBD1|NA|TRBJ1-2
CASSVGQGNYGYTF
TGTGCCAGTAGTGTCGGACAGGGGAACTATGGCTACACCTTC
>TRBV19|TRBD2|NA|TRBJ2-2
CASTGLAGAGELFF
TGTGCCAGTACGGGGCTAGCGGGAGCCGGGGAGCTGTTTTTT
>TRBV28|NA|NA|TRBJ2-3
CASTSLNQIPLQADTQYF
TGTGCCAGCACCAGTTTGAACCAGATCCCTCTTCAAGCAGATACGCAGTATTTT
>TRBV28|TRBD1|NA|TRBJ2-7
CASSITGTAYEQYF
TGTGCCAGCAGTATAACCGGGACAGCTTACGAGCAGTACTTC
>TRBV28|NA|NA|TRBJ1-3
CASSFLGGSGNTIYF
TGTGCCAGCAGTTTTTTAGGGGGTTCGGGAAACACCATATATTTT
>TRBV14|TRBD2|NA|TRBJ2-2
CASSQGVSSGRSTGELFF
TGTGCCAGCAGCCAAGGGGTATCTAGCGGGAGGAGCACCGGGGAGCTGTTTTTT
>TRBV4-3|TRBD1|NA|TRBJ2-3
CASSQGDRPQYTQYF
TGCGCCAGCAGCCAAGGGGACAGGCCGCAATATACGCAGTATTTT
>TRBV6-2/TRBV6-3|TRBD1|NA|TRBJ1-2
CASSYSKTTGRGYTF
TGTGCCAGCAGTTACTCGAAAACGACAGGGCGCGGCTACACCTTC
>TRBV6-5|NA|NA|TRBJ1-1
CASTRAVNTEAFF
TGTGCCAGCACACGAGCCGTGAACACTGAAGCTTTCTTT
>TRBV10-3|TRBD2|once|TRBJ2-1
CAISDGLAGGFEQFF
TGTGCCATCAGTGATGGACTAGCGGGAGGATTTGAGCAGTTCTTC
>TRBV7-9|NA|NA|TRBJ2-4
CATYSTGSGVNIQYF
TGTGCCACCTACAGTACGGGTTCAGGGGTTAACATTCAGTACTTC
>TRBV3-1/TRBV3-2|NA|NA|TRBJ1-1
CASSHGRNTEAFF
TGTGCCAGCAGCCACGGGAGGAACACTGAAGCTTTCTTT
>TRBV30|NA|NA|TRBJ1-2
CAWSVLENNYGYTF
TGTGCCTGGAGTGTACTCGAGAATAACTATGGCTACACCTTC
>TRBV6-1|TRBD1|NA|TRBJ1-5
CASSDNRGWNQPQHF
TGTGCCAGCAGTGATAACAGGGGATGGAATCAGCCCCAGCATTTT